Listed below are T cell receptor beta chains from one sample, sequenced in a study of T-cell reconstitution after alpha-beta-depleted transplantation in children. TCRdb re-analysed the PCR reads in MiXCR, keeping a single row per CDR3 protein. Of about 200,000 distinct CDR3 sequences detected, under 8.5% appear once; the ten largest clones hold just over 5.5%. Sequences were derived from PBMCs, sampled before TCRalphabeta/CD19-depleted stem cell transplant. The receptors were gathered from a boy aged 2-15 years with acute lymphoblastic leukemia, due to receive a stem cell transplant. Both conserved end residues are part of each CDR3. D genes are given only for firm matches. The size of a clone is reported for some rows only, either as once, few or many, or as a class for expanded clones.

size: -; V: TRBV6-5; J: TRBJ1-1; D: -; CDR3: CASSYAGRENTEAFF; DNA: TGTGCCAGCAGTTACGCCGGACGGGAGAACACTGAAGCTTTCTTT
size: -; V: TRBV20-1; J: TRBJ1-1; D: -; CDR3: CSARDFNGEAFF; DNA: TGCAGTGCTAGAGATTTCAACGGGGAAGCTTTCTTT
size: -; V: TRBV5-5; J: TRBJ1-1; D: -; CDR3: CASSWGLYGENTEAFF; DNA: TGTGCCAGCAGCTGGGGTCTGTACGGGGAGAACACTGAAGCTTTCTTT
size: -; V: TRBV11-1; J: TRBJ2-5; D: TRBD1; CDR3: CASSPRVRDRGLMETQYF; DNA: TGTGCCAGCAGCCCTAGGGTCCGGGACAGGGGGCTCATGGAGACCCAGTACTTC
size: -; V: TRBV3-1; J: TRBJ2-7; D: -; CDR3: CASSRTRGLVSGNLREQYF; DNA: TGTGCCAGCAGCCGGACCAGAGGGCTCGTCTCAGGGAACTTAAGGGAGCAGTACTTC
size: -; V: TRBV12-3/TRBV12-4; J: TRBJ1-1; D: -; CDR3: CASRIDREAFF; DNA: TGTGCCAGCCGGATTGATAGAGAAGCTTTCTTT
size: -; V: TRBV27; J: TRBJ2-1; D: TRBD2; CDR3: CASSPGLAGGRSF; DNA: TGTGCCAGCAGTCCGGGACTAGCGGGGGGCAGGTCCTTC
size: many; V: TRBV28; J: TRBJ1-2; D: -; CDR3: CASSLSTGRHLSYTF; DNA: TGTGCCAGCAGTTTATCTACAGGGCGACACTTATCCTACACCTTC
size: many; V: TRBV4-3; J: TRBJ2-3; D: TRBD2; CDR3: CASSQELAGGPDTQYF; DNA: TGCGCCAGCAGCCAAGAACTAGCGGGGGGCCCAGATACGCAGTATTTT
size: few; V: TRBV4-3; J: TRBJ1-1; D: -; CDR3: CASSQGYGNEAFF; DNA: TGCGCCAGCAGCCAAGGGTACGGGAATGAAGCTTTCTTT
size: many; V: TRBV7-2; J: TRBJ2-3; D: -; CDR3: CASSSGGIRFTDTQYF; DNA: TGTGCCAGCAGCTCGGGCGGGATCAGGTTTACAGATACGCAGTATTTT
size: many; V: TRBV20-1; J: TRBJ2-7; D: -; CDR3: CSARELVDPGAYEQYF; DNA: TGCAGTGCTAGAGAGCTGGTTGACCCTGGGGCGTACGAGCAGTACTTC
size: many; V: TRBV12-3/TRBV12-4; J: TRBJ2-1; D: TRBD2; CDR3: CASSPRGDEQFF; DNA: TGTGCCAGCAGCCCGCGGGGGGATGAGCAGTTCTTC
size: many; V: TRBV29-1; J: TRBJ2-2; D: -; CDR3: CSVEDANTGELFF; DNA: TGCAGCGTTGAAGATGCGAACACCGGGGAGCTGTTTTTT
size: few; V: TRBV20-1; J: TRBJ2-7; D: TRBD2; CDR3: CSASASGVSYEQYF; DNA: TGCAGTGCTAGCGCTAGCGGGGTCTCCTACGAGCAGTACTTC
size: -; V: TRBV11-2; J: TRBJ2-2; D: TRBD2; CDR3: CASSLSSGSDTGELFF; DNA: TGTGCCAGCAGCTTATCTAGCGGGAGCGACACCGGGGAGCTGTTTTTT